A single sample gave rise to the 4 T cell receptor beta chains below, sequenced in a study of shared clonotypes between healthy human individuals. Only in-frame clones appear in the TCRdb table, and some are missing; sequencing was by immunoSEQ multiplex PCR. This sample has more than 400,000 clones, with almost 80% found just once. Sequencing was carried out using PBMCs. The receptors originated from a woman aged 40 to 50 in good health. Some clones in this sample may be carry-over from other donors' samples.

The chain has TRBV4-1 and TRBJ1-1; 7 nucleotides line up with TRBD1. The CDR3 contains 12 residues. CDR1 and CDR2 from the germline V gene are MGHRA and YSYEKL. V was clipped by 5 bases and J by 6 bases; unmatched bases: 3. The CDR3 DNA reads TGCGCCAGCAGCGGGGACAGCCCTGAAGCTTTCTTT. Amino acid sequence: CASSGDSPEAFF.

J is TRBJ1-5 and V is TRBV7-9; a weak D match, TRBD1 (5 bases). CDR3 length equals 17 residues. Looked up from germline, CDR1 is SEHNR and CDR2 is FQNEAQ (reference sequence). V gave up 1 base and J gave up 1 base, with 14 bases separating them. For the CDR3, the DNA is TGTGCCAGCAGCTTAGGGCAGGGTACCGGAAGCAATCAGCCCCAGCATTTT. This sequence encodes CASSLGQGTGSNQPQHF. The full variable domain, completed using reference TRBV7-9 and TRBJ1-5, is DTGVSQNPRHKITKRGQNVTFRCDPISEHNRLYWYRQTLGQGPEFLTYFQNEAQLEKSRLLSDRFSAERPKGSFSTLEIQRTEQGDSAMYLCASSLGQGTGSNQPQHFGDGTRLSIL.

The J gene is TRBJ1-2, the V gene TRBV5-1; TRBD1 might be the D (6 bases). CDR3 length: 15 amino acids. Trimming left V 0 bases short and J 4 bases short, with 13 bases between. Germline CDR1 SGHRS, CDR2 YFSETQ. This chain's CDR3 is CASSLDTGSGYGYTF. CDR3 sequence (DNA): TGCGCCAGCAGCTTGGATACAGGGTCTGGCTATGGCTACACCTTC.

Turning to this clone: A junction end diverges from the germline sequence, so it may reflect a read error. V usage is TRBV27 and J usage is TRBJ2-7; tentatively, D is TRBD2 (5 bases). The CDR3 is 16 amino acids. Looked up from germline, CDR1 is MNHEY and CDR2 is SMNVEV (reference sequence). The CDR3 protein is CASSSYIPSSGYEQCF. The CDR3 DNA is TGTGCCAGCAGTTCATACATCCCTAGCTCGGGATACGAGCAGTGCTTC.